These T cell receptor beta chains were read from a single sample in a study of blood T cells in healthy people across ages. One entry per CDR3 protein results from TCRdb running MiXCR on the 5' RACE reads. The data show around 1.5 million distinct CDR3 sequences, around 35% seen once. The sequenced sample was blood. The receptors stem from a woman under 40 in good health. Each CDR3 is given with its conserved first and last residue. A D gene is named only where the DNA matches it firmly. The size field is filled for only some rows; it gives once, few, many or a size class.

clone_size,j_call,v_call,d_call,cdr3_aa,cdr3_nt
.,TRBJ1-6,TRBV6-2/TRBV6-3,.,CASSSLTSSYNSPLHF,TGTGCCAGCAGTTCTTTGACCAGCTCCTATAATTCACCCCTCCACTTT
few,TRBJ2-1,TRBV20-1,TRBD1,CSARDTQGVPYNEQFF,TGCAGTGCTAGAGATACCCAGGGGGTTCCCTACAATGAGCAGTTCTTC
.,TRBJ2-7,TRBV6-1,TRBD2,CASSGASGMSSYEQYF,TGTGCCAGCAGTGGGGCTAGCGGGATGTCGTCGTACGAGCAGTACTTC
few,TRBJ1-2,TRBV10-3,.,CAIRNTEKLYGYTF,TGTGCCATCAGGAACACGGAAAAGCTCTATGGCTACACCTTC
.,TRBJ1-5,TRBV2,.,CASRDGWSNQPQHF,TGTGCCAGCAGGGATGGCTGGAGCAATCAGCCCCAGCATTTT
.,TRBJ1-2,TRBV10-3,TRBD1,CAITQGTGGYGYTF,TGTGCCATCACCCAGGGCACAGGGGGCTATGGCTACACCTTC
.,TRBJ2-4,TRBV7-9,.,CASSLAVASTGENIQYF,TGTGCCAGCAGCTTAGCGGTCGCCTCGACAGGCGAAAACATTCAGTACTTC
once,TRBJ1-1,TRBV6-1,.,CASTTVGTMNTEAFF,TGTGCCAGCACCACCGTCGGAACCATGAACACTGAAGCTTTCTTT
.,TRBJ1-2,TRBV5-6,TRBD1,CASSLQGAVGYTF,TGTGCCAGCAGCTTGCAGGGGGCGGTTGGCTACACCTTC
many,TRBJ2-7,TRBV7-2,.,CASSLELGEQYF,TGTGCCAGCAGCTTAGAGCTGGGCGAGCAGTACTTC
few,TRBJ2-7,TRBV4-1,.,CASSQDTQNWDEQYF,TGCGCCAGCAGCCAAGACACGCAGAATTGGGACGAGCAGTACTTC
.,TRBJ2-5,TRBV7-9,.,CASSLVSALGETQYF,TGTGCCAGCAGCTTAGTCTCGGCCCTTGGGGAGACCCAGTACTTC
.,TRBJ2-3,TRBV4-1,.,CASSQVSSSDTQYF,TGCGCCAGCAGCCAAGTTAGCTCCTCAGATACGCAGTATTTT
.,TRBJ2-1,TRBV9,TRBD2,CASSERESTYNEQFF,TGTGCCAGCAGCGAGCGGGAGAGCACCTACAATGAGCAGTTCTTC
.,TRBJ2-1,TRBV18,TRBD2,CASSPLVAGVYNEQFF,TGTGCCAGCTCACCACTAGTAGCGGGAGTATACAATGAGCAGTTCTTC
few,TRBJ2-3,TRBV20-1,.,CSAPRSGQFSQYF,TGCAGTGCCCCCCGTTCTGGGCAATTTTCGCAGTATTTT
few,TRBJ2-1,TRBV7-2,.,CASSQGPDNEQFF,TGTGCCAGCAGCCAAGGACCAGACAATGAGCAGTTCTTC
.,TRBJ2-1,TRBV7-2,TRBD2,CASSLAGTSGNNEQFF,TGTGCCAGCAGCTTAGCGGGGACTAGCGGGAACAATGAGCAGTTCTTC
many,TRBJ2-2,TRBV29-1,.,CSVGGTGELFF,TGCAGCGTTGGCGGCACCGGGGAGCTGTTTTTT
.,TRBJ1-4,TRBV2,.,CASRADSLTNEKLFF,TGTGCCAGCAGGGCTGACAGTCTCACTAATGAAAAACTGTTTTTT
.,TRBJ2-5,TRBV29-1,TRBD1,CSVFGGQGVPYGQYF,TGCAGCGTTTTCGGGGGACAGGGTGTTCCCTACGGGCAGTACTTC
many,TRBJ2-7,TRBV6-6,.,CASSYSTGLSSYEQYF,TGTGCCAGCAGTTACTCGACAGGCCTGAGCTCCTACGAGCAGTACTTC
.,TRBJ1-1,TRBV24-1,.,CATSDLRGVNTEAFF,TGTGCCACCAGTGATCTTCGGGGGGTGAACACTGAAGCTTTCTTT
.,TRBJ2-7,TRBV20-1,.,CSAQRPQTNSYEQYF,TGCAGTGCCCAGCGGCCCCAGACAAACTCCTACGAGCAGTACTTC
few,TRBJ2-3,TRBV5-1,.,CASSLTGQTSTDTQYF,TGCGCCAGCAGCTTAACAGGACAGACTAGCACAGATACGCAGTATTTT
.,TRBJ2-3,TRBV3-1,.,CASSPEIGGASTDTQYF,TGTGCCAGCAGCCCAGAAATTGGCGGAGCTAGCACAGATACGCAGTATTTT
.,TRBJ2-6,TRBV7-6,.,CASRLGAGVYSGANVLTF,TGTGCCAGCAGATTGGGGGCAGGGGTTTACTCTGGGGCCAACGTCCTGACTTTC
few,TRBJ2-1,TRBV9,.,CASSVAVAPGNEQFF,TGTGCCAGCAGCGTAGCGGTAGCACCGGGCAATGAGCAGTTCTTC
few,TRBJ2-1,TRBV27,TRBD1,CASSKQGVVAYNEQFF,TGTGCCAGCAGCAAACAGGGGGTTGTAGCCTACAATGAGCAGTTCTTC
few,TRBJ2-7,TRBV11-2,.,CASSLDEWYQYF,TGTGCCAGCAGCTTAGATGAGTGGTATCAGTACTTC
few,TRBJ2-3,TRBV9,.,CASSSGWLAGTDTQYF,TGTGCCAGCAGCTCAGGGTGGTTAGCGGGCACAGATACGCAGTATTTT
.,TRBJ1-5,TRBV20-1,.,CSAREVNGVKGNQPQHF,TGCAGTGCTAGAGAAGTAAACGGGGTCAAGGGGAATCAGCCCCAGCATTTT
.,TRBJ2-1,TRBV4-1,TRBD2,CASSQPHSGSNEQFF,TGCGCCAGCAGCCAACCGCATAGCGGGAGTAATGAGCAGTTCTTC
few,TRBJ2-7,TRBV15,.,CATSSYDTSYEQYF,TGTGCCACCAGCAGCTACGACACATCCTACGAGCAGTACTTC
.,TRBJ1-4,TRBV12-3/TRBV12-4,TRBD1,CASRNDRDKLFF,TGTGCCAGCAGGAATGACAGGGACAAACTGTTTTTT
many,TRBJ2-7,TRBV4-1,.,CASSQEWSSLSYEQYF,TGCGCCAGCAGCCAAGAGTGGAGTAGTCTGTCCTACGAGCAGTACTTC
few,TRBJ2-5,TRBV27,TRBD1,CASTGQGAGEQYF,TGTGCCAGTACGGGACAGGGGGCCGGGGAGCAGTACTTC
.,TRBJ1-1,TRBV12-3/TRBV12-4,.,CASTRSQNTEAFF,TGTGCCTCCACGCGCAGCCAGAACACTGAAGCTTTCTTT
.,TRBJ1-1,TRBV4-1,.,CASSQLDTEAFF,TGCGCCAGCAGCCAGCTAGATACTGAAGCTTTCTTT
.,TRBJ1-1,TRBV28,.,CASSLGTVSQNTEAFF,TGTGCCAGCAGTTTAGGAACCGTCAGCCAGAACACTGAAGCTTTCTTT
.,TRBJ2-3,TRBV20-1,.,CSASSGLIDTQYF,TGCAGTGCTAGTTCCGGGCTGATAGATACGCAGTATTTT